Each of the 10 T cell receptor beta chains below was sequenced from the same sample in a study of T-cell reconstitution after alpha-beta-depleted transplantation in children. Using unique molecular identifiers, the investigators prepared the TCRbeta library. A single record per CDR3 protein comes from TCRdb applying MiXCR to the PCR reads. The sample lists more than 90,000 distinct CDR3 sequences, approximately 8.4% occurring once. The sequenced sample was PBMCs from the stem cell graft donor, obtained from the stem cell graft. These receptor sequences come from a human donor who donated a stem cell graft to a child with congenital amegakaryocytic thrombocytopenia.

This clonotype showed up many times. The chain is built from TRBV20-1 and TRBJ2-1; maybe TRBD2 (5 bases). The CDR3 is made up of 14 amino acids. The germline gives CDR1 DFQATT, CDR2 SNEGSKA (reference sequence). The V end lost 3 bases, the J end lost 3 bases, and 12 bases lay between the germline ends. The CDR3 loop reads CSASDWSGYNEQFF. Here the CDR3 DNA reads TGCAGTGCTAGTGATTGGAGCGGCTACAATGAGCAGTTCTTC.

This clonotype has a count of ten or more. The genes are TRBV29-1 and TRBJ2-1; 12 positions agree with TRBD2. The CDR3 length is 15 residues. With 1 base clipped from V and 8 bases from J, the junction kept 6 bases outside the gene matches. The V gene's germline CDR1 is SQVTM and CDR2 ANQGSEA. The DNA of the CDR3 is TGCAGCGTTGAAGGGCTAGCGGGAGGGCCCGATGAGCAGTTCTTC. It translates to CSVEGLAGGPDEQFF.

The table lists this clonotype with many counts. The chain employs TRBV20-1 and TRBJ2-7; possibly TRBD1 for D (6 bases). Germline values: CDR1 DFQATT, CDR2 SNEGSKA (reference sequence). V lost 3 bases and J lost 3, with 15 bases in between. The CDR3 consists of 14 residues. The CDR3 region is CSASKDSGDYEQYF. For the CDR3, the DNA is TGCAGTGCTAGCAAGGACAGTGGCGACTACGAGCAGTACTTC.

The CDR3, as DNA: TGTGCCAGCAGCTTAATCGAATTACGTTTGGCTTCTAACACCGGGGAGCTGTTTTTT. As protein: CASSLIELRLASNTGELFF. The V and J genes are TRBV11-1 and TRBJ2-2; D is ambiguous. This CDR3 region has 19 residues. V shed 2 bases and J shed 2 bases, with 21 bases lying between them. Germline V gives CDR1 SGHAT, CDR2 FQDESV (reference sequence).

This clonotype has a count of ten or more. The chain combines TRBV7-8 with TRBJ2-1; 9 bases fit TRBD1. Germline CDR1 reads SGHVS; CDR2 reads FQNEAQ. After removal of 8 bases from V and 13 bases from J, the junction contained 12 bases not matched to a gene. CDR3 size: 13 residues. The CDR3 protein is CASRTGTGFPQFF. The CDR3 region has the DNA TGTGCCAGCCGCACCGGGACAGGGTTTCCACAGTTCTTC.

The V and J genes are TRBV5-1 and TRBJ1-1; D is ambiguous. The CDR3 covers 13 residues. Germline V lookup: CDR1 SGHRS, CDR2 YFSETQ. Trimming stripped 4 bases from V and 6 bases from J, with 13 bases between. The DNA for the CDR3 is TGCGCCAGCAGCCCTGGACGGCGGGCTGAAGCTTTCTTT. The encoded protein is CASSPGRRAEAFF.

This clonotype was counted many times. The gene calls are TRBV6-5 and TRBJ2-5; D uncertain. Trimming took off 2 bases at V and 5 bases at J, with 9 bases between the two ends. The CDR3 totals 13 residues. Germline CDR1 MNHEY, CDR2 SVGAGI. CDR3: CASSYSRGETQYF. CDR3 nucleotides: TGTGCCAGCAGTTACAGCCGTGGGGAGACCCAGTACTTC.

This clonotype appeared many times. The chain joins TRBV5-1 to TRBJ2-3; D not resolved. The ends were cut back, 1 base at V and 2 bases at J, with 5 bases in the middle. The CDR3 is 13 residues long. Germline assignment: CDR1 SGHRS and CDR2 YFSETQ. CDR3 DNA: TGCGCCAGCAGCTTGTTCAACACAGATACGCAGTATTTT. Its protein is CASSLFNTDTQYF.

There are many counts of this clonotype. CDR3 nucleotide sequence: TGTGCCAGCAGTTACTTGGGACAGGCCTATGGCTACACCTTC. Amino acid sequence: CASSYLGQAYGYTF. V is TRBV6-5 and J is TRBJ1-2, with 8 bases lining up with TRBD1. V was pared by 1 base and J by 4 bases, with 2 bases of the junction left unmatched. The germline gives CDR1 MNHEY, CDR2 SVGAGI. This CDR3 contains 14 residues.

This clonotype was counted many times. The chain employs TRBV6-6 and TRBJ1-2, with D perhaps matching TRBD1 (5 bases). CDR3 length: 13 amino acids. Trimming removed 2 bases at V and 8 bases at J, with 12 bases between. Germline V lookup: CDR1 MNHNY, CDR2 SVGAGI (reference sequence). The CDR3 nucleotides are TGTGCCAGCAGTTACCGTGCGACAGAAGGCTACACCTTC. Its translation: CASSYRATEGYTF.